The next 20 T cell receptor beta chains were all read from a single sample in a study of T cells after yellow fever vaccination (dated by TCRdb to about 2019). The treatment or condition label for this specimen denotes: live attenuated yellow fever vaccine strain. The library was generated by 5' RACE. The sequencing machine was an Illumina HiSeq 2500. TCRdb trimmed the raw reads at Q25, called clones with MiXCR and kept productive beta chains. Every CDR3 protein is listed once, alongside the most common genes and DNA of its rows. The sample table records a few hundred thousand distinct CDR3 sequences; 10% to 15% of these occur just once. The biggest ten clones account for 0.45% to 0.65% of the sample. This specimen was CD4+ T cells sorted from PBMCs, taken 45 days after the yellow fever booster vaccination. The receptors come from a man in his thirties or forties who received the YFV17D yellow fever vaccine.

This clonotype was detected many times. The chain joins TRBV6-1 to TRBJ1-4; 10 bases agree with TRBD1. V was clipped by 5 bases and J by 7 bases; unmatched bases: 16. CDR1 is MNHNS, CDR2 SASEGT, per germline. The CDR3 totals 18 residues. The CDR3 loop reads CASSPGTGVTKGGEKLFF. CDR3 in DNA: TGTGCCAGCAGTCCCGGGACAGGGGTAACGAAGGGGGGTGAAAAACTGTTTTTT.

V and J are TRBV12-3 or TRBV12-4 and TRBJ2-2; 9 nucleotides match TRBD2. Trimming took 4 bases from V and 1 from J; bases not matched to a gene: 4. The CDR3 contains 16 residues. Written as DNA, the CDR3 is TGTGCCAGCAGTTACGGACTAGCGTGGAACACCGGGGAGCTGTTTTTT. Protein: CASSYGLAWNTGELFF.

In this sample, this clonotype turned up a few times. This chain joins TRBV21-1 and TRBJ2-3; the D call TRBD1 from the table was never checked on the DNA. TRBV21-1 is a pseudogene. The length of the CDR3 is 18 residues. CDR3 sequence: CASSKVCGTCSFGDTQYF. Here the CDR3 DNA reads TGTGCCAGCAGCAAAGTCTGTGGGACCTGTTCCTTTGGAGATACGCAGTATTTT.

CDR3 coding DNA: TGTGCCAGCAGCTCGGACCTCAAACGCCAAGCTTTCTTT. Its protein is CASSSDLKRQAFF. V gene TRBV5-6 combines with J gene TRBJ1-1; no definite D call. V lost 3 bases and J lost 9, with 15 bases in between. The CDR3 is made up of 13 amino acids. The germline V gene has CDR1 SGHDT and CDR2 YYEEEE.

The chain employs TRBV20-1 and TRBJ1-2; D might be TRBD1 (5 bases). V lost 3 bases and J 8 bases, leaving 16 bases between the germline ends. Germline V gene sequence: CDR1 DFQATT, CDR2 SNEGSKA (reference sequence). CDR3 size: 13 residues. The CDR3: CSASEQGIGGYTF. In nucleotides, the CDR3 is TGCAGTGCTAGCGAGCAGGGAATAGGCGGCTACACCTTC.

The table lists this clonotype with a few counts. The rearrangement links TRBV5-6 to TRBJ2-7, with 12 nucleotides matching TRBD2. The length of the CDR3 is 15 residues. Germline trimming cut 5 bases from V and 5 bases from J; bases unmatched to any gene: 8. The V gene's germline CDR1 is SGHDT and CDR2 YYEEEE. CDR3: CASSSTSGRFHEQYF. Written as DNA, the CDR3 is TGTGCCAGCAGTTCTACTAGCGGGAGGTTCCACGAGCAGTACTTC.

This clonotype was seen many times. This chain joins TRBV20-1 and TRBJ1-2, with D perhaps TRBD1 (6 bases). Trimming shortened V by 6 bases and J by 8 bases, and 22 bases separated the two germline ends. Germline assignment: CDR1 DFQATT and CDR2 SNEGSKA (reference sequence). The CDR3 contains 14 residues. DNA for the CDR3: TGCAGTGCAACCGGACAGACCTCGGGAAGGGGCTACACCTTC. Protein sequence: CSATGQTSGRGYTF.

In its sample, this clonotype was seen a few times. The J gene is TRBJ2-3, the V gene TRBV29-1; 9 bases map to TRBD2. Per germline, CDR1 SQVTM and CDR2 ANQGSEA. This CDR3 has 15 amino acids. The J segment lost 4 bases and the V segment lost 2 bases, leaving 7 bases of the junction unmatched. CDR3: CSVERRLAGPDTQYF. CDR3 coding DNA: TGCAGCGTTGAACGCCGCCTAGCGGGACCAGATACGCAGTATTTT.

This chain links TRBV18 with TRBJ2-3; 8 nucleotides line up with TRBD2. The V gene's germline CDR1 is KGHSH and CDR2 LQKENI. The CDR3 contains 12 residues. J lost 11 bases, V lost 6 bases, and 7 bases had no gene match. The CDR3 bases are TGTGCCAGCTCCCAGAGCGGGAGAGAGCAGTATTTT. Translating it yields CASSQSGREQYF.

The rearrangement uses TRBV5-1 and TRBJ1-1; no firm D call. The germline V gene encodes CDR1 SGHRS and CDR2 YFSETQ. The length of the CDR3 is 14 residues. The V gene lost 0 bases and the J gene lost 6 bases, with 12 bases spanning the gap. In DNA, the CDR3 is TGCGCCAGCAGCTTGGCCTCAGGATCGGCTGAAGCTTTCTTT. Translating gives CASSLASGSAEAFF. Full variable domain (missing parts from reference TRBV5-1 and TRBJ1-1): KAGVTQTPRYLIKTRGQQVTLSCSPISGHRSVSWYQQTPGQGLQFLFEYFSETQRNKGNFPGRFSGRQFSNSRSEMNVSTLELGDSALYLCASSLASGSAEAFFGQGTRLTVV.

CDR3 nucleotides: TGTGCCAGCAGTTTTTTCCCCTCTCTAGGGAGGAGCGAGACCCAGTACTTC. Protein product: CASSFFPSLGRSETQYF. The V and J genes are TRBV28 and TRBJ2-5, with D possibly TRBD2 on 6 matching bases. Germline assignment: CDR1 MDHEN and CDR2 SYDVKM. This CDR3 contains 17 residues. V gave up 3 bases and J gave up 5 bases, with 22 bases separating them.

This clonotype was counted between two and nine times. This chain uses TRBV6-5 with TRBJ2-7; D ambiguous. This CDR3 has 13 amino acids. The V and J ends lost 4 bases and 6 bases respectively, with 13 bases between them. In germline, CDR1 is MNHEY, CDR2 SVGAGI. The DNA for the CDR3 is TGTGCCAGCAGTTGGGCTCCTCCGGGCGAGCAGTACTTC. It encodes CASSWAPPGEQYF.

The chain joins TRBV6-1 to TRBJ2-3, with D perhaps matching TRBD1 or TRBD2 (7 bases each). The V gene lost 6 bases and the J gene lost 12 bases, with 22 bases spanning the gap. The length of the CDR3 is 14 residues. The germline gives CDR1 MNHNS, CDR2 SASEGT. Here the CDR3 reads CASSPGQVPGLQYF. CDR3 bases: TGTGCCAGCAGCCCTGGACAGGTACCGGGACTACAGTATTTT.

The chain couples TRBV7-6 to TRBJ2-3; D is perhaps TRBD1 or TRBD2 (6 bases each). From germline, CDR1 is SGHVS and CDR2 FNYEAQ. V lost 0 bases to trimming and J lost 2 bases, with 9 bases between them. The length of the CDR3 is 15 residues. The CDR3 DNA sequence: TGTGCCAGCAGCTTAGCGAGGGGGGTCACAGATACGCAGTATTTT. Translated, it gives CASSLARGVTDTQYF.

In this sample, this clonotype turned up a few times. CDR3 DNA sequence: TGTGCCAGCTCACCCCGCCGGGACAGCCAAAACATTCAGTACTTC. It encodes CASSPRRDSQNIQYF. This chain connects TRBV18 to TRBJ2-4, with 7 positions matching TRBD1. Germline loops: CDR1 KGHSH, CDR2 LQKENI. The CDR3 has 15 residues. The V gene end was trimmed by 3 bases and the J gene end by 5 bases; junction bases not matched to a gene: 7.

This clonotype was seen only once. The chain has TRBV30 and TRBJ1-1; 8 nucleotides align to TRBD1. The CDR3 runs 12 residues. The V gene's germline CDR1 is GTSNPN and CDR2 SVGIG (reference sequence). Germline trimming cut 2 bases from V and 11 bases from J; bases unmatched to any gene: 7. Written as DNA, the CDR3 is TGTGCCTGGAGTCCGCAGGGGGCGCGGGCTTTCTTT. It encodes CAWSPQGARAFF.

V is TRBV28 and J is TRBJ2-2; possibly TRBD2 for D (5 bases). Deletions cut 4 bases from V and 6 bases from J, with 12 bases between. The CDR3 is made up of 14 amino acids. Germline loops: CDR1 MDHEN, CDR2 SYDVKM. CDR3: CASSSPASSGELFF. The CDR3 DNA sequence: TGTGCCAGCAGTTCTCCGGCTAGCTCCGGGGAGCTGTTTTTT.

The chain links TRBV2 to TRBJ1-5, with D perhaps matching TRBD1 (5 bases). From germline, CDR1 is SNHLY and CDR2 FYNNEI. CDR3 length equals 14 residues. Trimming cost V 6 bases and J 4 bases, with 13 bases left between them. CDR3 sequence (DNA): TGTGCCAGCAGGGCCGGGGCCCCAAATCAGCCCCAGCATTTT. This encodes CASRAGAPNQPQHF.

The gene calls are TRBV27 and TRBJ2-6; weak D call: TRBD2 (5 bases). Between the trimmed V and J ends, which lost 5 bases and 0 bases, there was a span of 14 bases. From germline, CDR1 is MNHEY and CDR2 SMNVEV (reference sequence). The CDR3 is 17 residues long. Written as DNA, the CDR3 is TGTGCCAGCAGTCCGAAAGGACTGCTCTCTGGGGCCAACGTCCTGACTTTC. Residues: CASSPKGLLSGANVLTF.

This clonotype has only a few counts. The V call is TRBV18, the J call TRBJ2-7, with 9 bases that match TRBD1. Per the germline V gene, CDR1 is KGHSH and CDR2 is LQKENI. V dropped 5 bases and J dropped 3; count of bases not matched to a gene: 5. This CDR3 spans 14 amino acids. The CDR3 is CASSSVDRGYEQYF. The CDR3 DNA sequence: TGTGCCAGCTCAAGCGTGGACAGGGGCTACGAGCAGTACTTC.